Listed here are 26 T cell receptor beta chains from one sample, sequenced in a study of OX40 agonist ivuxolimab in advanced cancers. Clones were read by immunoSEQ multiplex PCR, and TCRdb kept only the in-frame ones, dropping some. Among more than 10,000 clones listed, nearly 85% were seen once. Sample: CD4+ or CD8+ T cells sorted from blood, taken in a trial of the OX40 agonist ivuxolimab. The receptors shown here come from an adult with an advanced solid tumor such as melanoma, head and neck, liver or kidney cancer.

The chain combines TRBV7-3 with TRBJ2-1; D not certain. Trimming cost V 2 bases and J 5 bases, with 4 bases left between them. There are 12 residues in the CDR3. From germline, CDR1 is SGHTA and CDR2 FQGTGA. The CDR3 sequence: CASSLGNNEQFF. In DNA form, the CDR3 reads TGTGCCAGCAGCTTAGGCAACAATGAGCAGTTCTTC.

The chain joins TRBV5-1 to TRBJ2-1; 8 bases agree with TRBD1. Germline lookup yields CDR1 SGHRS and CDR2 YFSETQ. With V trimmed by 3 bases and J by 3 bases, 8 bases remained unmatched. CDR3 length equals 16 residues. CDR3 nucleotide sequence: TGCGCCAGCAGCTCCCAGGGGGCGGTTATCTACAATGAGCAGTTCTTC. The encoded protein is CASSSQGAVIYNEQFF.

The V call is TRBV13, the J call TRBJ1-1; 9 bases are shared with TRBD1. The V and J ends lost 4 bases and 7 bases, in that order; junction bases with no gene match: 13. The CDR3 length is 16 residues. CDR1 and CDR2 from the germline V gene are PRHDT and FYEKMQ (reference sequence). The CDR3 loop reads CASSYTLQGAKNEAFF. CDR3 coding DNA: TGTGCCAGCAGCTATACATTACAGGGGGCGAAAAATGAAGCTTTCTTT.

This chain joins TRBV7-8 and TRBJ1-6, with D tentatively TRBD1 (6 bases). V shed 5 bases and J shed 6 bases, with 11 bases lying between them. The germline gives CDR1 SGHVS, CDR2 FQNEAQ. The CDR3 totals 14 residues. The CDR3 region has the DNA TGTGCCAGCAGCACCACAGGGATTAATTCACCCCTCCACTTT. This sequence encodes CASSTTGINSPLHF.

In this sample, this clone turned up once. The chain combines TRBV29-1 with TRBJ2-7, with D perhaps matching TRBD2 (5 bases). Per germline, CDR1 SQVTM and CDR2 ANQGSEA. Trimming stripped 7 bases from V and 2 bases from J, with 15 bases between. The CDR3 contains 13 residues. CDR3 region: CSAAGGDTYEQYF. CDR3 bases: TGCAGCGCCGCGGGCGGCGACACCTACGAGCAGTACTTC.

The V and J genes are TRBV6-5 and TRBJ2-1, with D maybe TRBD2 (6 bases). The CDR3 has 15 amino acids. V lost 2 bases and J 10 bases, leaving 18 bases between the germline ends. Germline V gene sequence: CDR1 MNHEY, CDR2 SVGAGI. The CDR3 region is CASSYGLGGRNEQFF. CDR3 bases: TGTGCCAGCAGTTACGGGCTTGGAGGGAGAAACGAGCAGTTCTTC.

The V call is TRBV4-1, the J call TRBJ1-2, with D maybe TRBD1 (5 bases). In germline, CDR1 is MGHRA, CDR2 YSYEKL. V was shortened by 2 bases and J by 3 bases, with 31 bases between the two germline ends. The CDR3 covers 21 residues. The CDR3 loop reads CASSQFPVDLFEGSGDYGYTF. The CDR3 nucleotides read TGCGCCAGCAGCCAATTCCCCGTCGATTTGTTTGAGGGGTCCGGTGACTATGGCTACACCTTC.

V usage is TRBV9 and J usage is TRBJ1-2; no definite D call. V shed 0 bases and J shed 5 bases, with 8 bases lying between them. The CDR3 has 13 residues. CDR1 is SGDLS and CDR2 is YYNGEE in the germline V gene. DNA for the CDR3: TGTGCCAGCAGCGTAGGTGGCTCGTATGGCTACACCTTC. Translated, it gives CASSVGGSYGYTF.

This clone rates as medium-sized (0.01 to 0.1%). The chain recombines TRBV28 with TRBJ1-1; TRBD1 agrees at 7 bases. The CDR3 consists of 17 residues. V shed 4 bases, J shed 5 bases, and the junction held 16 bases outside the gene matches. Germline V lookup: CDR1 MDHEN, CDR2 SYDVKM. CDR3 DNA sequence: TGTGCCAGCAGTTCACCTCGCACAGGGGCGGGATGGACTGAAGCTTTCTTT. It is translated as CASSSPRTGAGWTEAFF.

The CDR3 is CASSKTGTCPVVYEQYF. The CDR3 DNA follows: TGTGCCAGCAGCAAAACAGGGACCTGTCCGGTAGTCTACGAGCAGTACTTC. The rearrangement links TRBV21-1 to TRBJ2-7; the table calls TRBD1, which could not be checked here. TRBV21-1 is marked as a pseudogene. The CDR3 runs to 17 residues.

The V call is TRBV29-1, the J call TRBJ2-7; no definite D call. Per germline, CDR1 SQVTM and CDR2 ANQGSEA. V lost 4 bases, J lost 2 bases, and 12 bases lay in between. CDR3 length: 13 residues. The CDR3 spells CSVVSPAPYEQYF. CDR3 nucleotides: TGCAGCGTTGTATCCCCGGCCCCCTACGAGCAGTACTTC.

The chain uses TRBV7-9 and TRBJ2-7; D may be TRBD1 (5 bases). CDR3 length equals 14 residues. Looked up from germline, CDR1 is SEHNR and CDR2 is FQNEAQ (reference sequence). V shed 8 bases and J shed 3 bases, with 17 bases lying between them. The chain's CDR3 is CASSEAGPIYEQYF. DNA of the CDR3: TGTGCCAGCTCCGAGGCAGGGCCAATCTACGAGCAGTACTTC.

The chain couples TRBV27 to TRBJ2-5; D is tentatively TRBD1 or TRBD2 (6 bases each). Trimming pared 3 bases from V and 5 bases from J, leaving 16 bases between. Germline-derived CDR1 and CDR2 are MNHEY and SMNVEV (reference sequence). The CDR3 is 15 residues long. CDR3 loop: CASSFGGYLGETQYF. In DNA, the CDR3 is TGTGCCAGCAGTTTCGGGGGCTACCTCGGGGAGACCCAGTACTTC.

This sequence joins TRBV7-3 and TRBJ2-3, with 7 bases that match TRBD2. The V gene end was trimmed by 4 bases and the J gene end by 3 bases; junction bases not matched to a gene: 7. The CDR3 runs 15 residues. The germline V gene encodes CDR1 SGHTA and CDR2 FQGTGA. The CDR3 nucleotides read TGTGCCAGCAGCTCTACCTGGGGACTAACAGATACGCAGTATTTT. This sequence encodes CASSSTWGLTDTQYF.

The chain couples TRBV29-1 to TRBJ1-2, with TRBD1 matching 9 bases. This CDR3 is built from 15 residues. Germline CDR1 SQVTM, CDR2 ANQGSEA. J was trimmed by 6 bases and V by 0 bases; bases with no gene match: 8. The CDR3 protein is CSVEDPDRGQDGYTF. CDR3 DNA: TGCAGCGTTGAAGACCCGGACAGGGGTCAGGATGGCTACACCTTC. The whole variable domain, filled in from reference TRBV29-1 and TRBJ1-2, reads SAVISQKPSRDICQRGTSLTIQCQVDSQVTMMFWYRQQPGQSLTLIATANQGSEATYESGFVIDKFPISRPNLTFSTLTVSNMSPEDSSIYLCSVEDPDRGQDGYTFGSGTRLTVV.

The CDR3 sequence: CASSPNPRLAGVLETQYF. The CDR3 DNA sequence: TGTGCCAGCAGTCCTAATCCCAGACTAGCGGGGGTCCTCGAGACCCAGTACTTC. This sequence joins TRBV7-6 and TRBJ2-5, with TRBD2 matching over 12 bases. The CDR3 spans 18 residues. Germline V CDR1 and CDR2: SGHVS, FNYEAQ. Germline trimming cut 6 bases from V and 5 bases from J; bases unmatched to any gene: 16. Variable domain in full (rest from reference TRBV7-6 and TRBJ2-5): GAGVSQSPRYKVTKRGQDVALRCDPISGHVSLYWYRQALGQGPEFLTYFNYEAQQDKSGLPNDRFSAERPEGSISTLTIQRTEQRDSAMYRCASSPNPRLAGVLETQYFGPGTRLLVL.

The genes are TRBV9 and TRBJ2-5, with a weak D call TRBD2 (6 bases). The CDR3 sequence is 15 residues long. With 3 bases removed from V and 5 bases from J, the gap between germline ends came to 17 bases. The V gene's germline CDR1 is SGDLS and CDR2 YYNGEE. DNA of the CDR3: TGTGCCAGCAGCGCTAATTCGGCGGGGTCGGAGACCCAGTACTTC. Protein product: CASSANSAGSETQYF.

The gene calls are TRBV6-4 and TRBJ2-1; 8 nucleotides align to TRBD2. Germline trimming cut 11 bases from V and 6 bases from J; bases unmatched to any gene: 12. Germline lookup yields CDR1 MRHNA and CDR2 SNTAGT. The CDR3 consists of 14 residues. CDR3 coding DNA: TGTGCCCCTAAGAGCCGGACTAGCTGCAATGAGCAGTTCTTC. Protein: CAPKSRTSCNEQFF.

The genes are TRBV7-9 and TRBJ2-1; D possibly matches TRBD1 or TRBD2 (6 bases each). V lost 0 bases to trimming and J lost 0 bases, with 15 bases between them. The germline CDR1 and CDR2 sequences are SEHNR and FQNEAQ (reference sequence). This CDR3 region has 18 residues. CDR3 loop: CASSLAGGGVPSYNEQFF. The CDR3 DNA reads TGTGCCAGCAGCTTAGCGGGGGGCGGGGTCCCCTCCTACAATGAGCAGTTCTTC.

The chain has TRBV20-1 and TRBJ2-3, with no clear D. V dropped 2 bases and J dropped 2 bases, with 2 bases sitting between them. The CDR3 has 11 residues. Per the germline V gene, CDR1 is DFQATT and CDR2 is SNEGSKA (reference sequence). Here the CDR3 reads CSARYTDTQYF. The CDR3 DNA sequence: TGCAGTGCTAGATACACAGATACGCAGTATTTT.

V usage is TRBV7-9 and J usage is TRBJ1-2; D ambiguous. The CDR3 loop spans 15 amino acids. The germline V and J ends were trimmed by 3 bases and 1 base, with 12 bases remaining between them. Germline CDR1 reads SEHNR; CDR2 reads FQNEAQ (reference sequence). The CDR3 DNA reads TGTGCCAGCAGCTTCCTTAGGGAGAGTAACTATGGCTACACCTTC. Translating it yields CASSFLRESNYGYTF.

The gene calls are TRBV9 and TRBJ2-3, with D perhaps TRBD2 (5 bases). The ends were cut back, 0 bases at V and 0 bases at J, with 8 bases in the middle. In germline, CDR1 is SGDLS, CDR2 YYNGEE. The length of the CDR3 is 15 residues. CDR3 residues: CASSVDEGSTDTQYF. The CDR3 DNA is TGTGCCAGCAGCGTAGATGAGGGAAGCACAGATACGCAGTATTTT.

CDR3 nucleotide sequence: TGCGCCAGCCCAGACAGGGGCAGGTACAATGAGCAGTTCTTC. This encodes CASPDRGRYNEQFF. The V gene is TRBV23-1, the J gene TRBJ2-1; 8 bases fit TRBD1. TRBV23-1 is an ORF, and what it does is uncertain. The CDR3 is made up of 14 amino acids. The V segment lost 8 bases and the J segment 4 bases; nucleotides outside the gene matches: 7.

The chain employs TRBV7-3 and TRBJ2-7; D is unclear. V was shortened by 5 bases and J by 2 bases, with 16 bases between the two germline ends. The CDR3 spans 15 residues. CDR1 is SGHTA, CDR2 FQGTGA, per germline. CDR3 in amino acids: CASSPQPGSPYEQYF. DNA of the CDR3: TGTGCCAGCAGCCCCCAGCCGGGTAGCCCCTACGAGCAGTACTTC.

This chain connects TRBV7-9 to TRBJ2-5; D may be TRBD2 (5 bases). Trimming took off 3 bases at V and 2 bases at J, with 7 bases between the two ends. Germline V gene data show CDR1 as SEHNR and CDR2 as FQNEAQ (reference sequence). This CDR3 is 13 amino acids long. CDR3 in amino acids: CASSFSAQETQYF. In DNA, the CDR3 is TGTGCCAGCAGCTTTAGCGCACAAGAGACCCAGTACTTC. The full variable domain, completed using reference TRBV7-9 and TRBJ2-5, is DTGVSQNPRHKITKRGQNVTFRCDPISEHNRLYWYRQTLGQGPEFLTYFQNEAQLEKSRLLSDRFSAERPKGSFSTLEIQRTEQGDSAMYLCASSFSAQETQYFGPGTRLLVL.

The rearrangement uses TRBV7-8 and TRBJ2-1, with D perhaps matching TRBD1 (6 bases). Trimming shortened V by 9 bases and J by 1 base, and 13 bases separated the two germline ends. This CDR3 contains 14 residues. Germline V gene lookup returns CDR1 SGHVS and CDR2 FQNEAQ. The CDR3 nucleotides read TGTGCCAGTCTTCCAGGGGCGTCCTACAATGAGCAGTTCTTC. Translated: CASLPGASYNEQFF.